This TCR beta chain appears in the sequencing data of a study of blood T cell repertoires in COVID-19. Turning to the study itself: Acute and convalescent COVID-19 samples came from the United States, Italy and Spain.

Germline assignment: CDR1 SGHRS and CDR2 YFSETQ. The CDR3 runs 14 residues. Trimming pared 7 bases from V and 3 bases from J, leaving 11 bases between. The repertoire was sequenced with immunoSEQ multiplex PCR; TCRdb's copy has only in-frame clones and lacks some. The table lists about 150,000 clones, approximately 82% of them singletons. Sequenced input: peripheral blood. This TCR was recovered from a human donor with acute or convalescent COVID-19. The donor label of this sample is uncertain. V is TRBV5-1 and J is TRBJ1-6; D is undetermined. The CDR3 DNA follows: TGCGCCAGCGCATTGGAGGGCTATAATTCACCCCTCCACTTT. This gives the protein CASALEGYNSPLHF.